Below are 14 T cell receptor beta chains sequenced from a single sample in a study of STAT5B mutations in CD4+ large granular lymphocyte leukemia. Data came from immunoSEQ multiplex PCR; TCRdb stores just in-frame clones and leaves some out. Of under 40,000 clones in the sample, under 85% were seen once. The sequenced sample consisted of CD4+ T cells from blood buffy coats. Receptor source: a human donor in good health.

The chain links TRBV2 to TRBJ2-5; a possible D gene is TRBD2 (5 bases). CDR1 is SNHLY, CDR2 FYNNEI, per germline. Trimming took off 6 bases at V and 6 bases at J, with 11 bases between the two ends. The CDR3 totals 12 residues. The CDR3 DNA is TGTGCCAGCAGCGAGAACGGGAAGACCCAGTACTTC. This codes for CASSENGKTQYF.

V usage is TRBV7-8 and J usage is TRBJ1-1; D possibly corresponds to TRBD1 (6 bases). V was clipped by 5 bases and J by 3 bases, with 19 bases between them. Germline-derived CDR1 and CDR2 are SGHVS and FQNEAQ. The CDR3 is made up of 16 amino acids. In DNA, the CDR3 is TGTGCCAGCAGCGTAATGCAGGGGATATCGTACACTGAAGCTTTCTTT. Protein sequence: CASSVMQGISYTEAFF.

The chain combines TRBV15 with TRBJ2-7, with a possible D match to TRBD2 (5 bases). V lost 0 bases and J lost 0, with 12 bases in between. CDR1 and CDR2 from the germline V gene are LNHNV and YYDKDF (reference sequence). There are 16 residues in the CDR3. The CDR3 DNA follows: TGTGCCACCAGCAGAGAGTCGAAGGACTTCTCCTACGAGCAGTACTTC. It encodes CATSRESKDFSYEQYF.

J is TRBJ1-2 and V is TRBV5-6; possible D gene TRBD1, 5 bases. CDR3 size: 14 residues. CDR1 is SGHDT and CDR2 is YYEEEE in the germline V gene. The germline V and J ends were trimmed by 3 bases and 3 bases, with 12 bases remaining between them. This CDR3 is CASSSKRGYYGYTF. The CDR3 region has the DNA TGTGCCAGCAGCTCGAAGAGGGGTTACTATGGCTACACCTTC. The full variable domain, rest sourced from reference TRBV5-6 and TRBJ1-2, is DAGVTQSPTHLIKTRGQQVTLRCSPKSGHDTVSWYQQALGQGPQFIFQYYEEEERQRGNFPDRFSGHQFPNYSSELNVNALLLGDSALYLCASSSKRGYYGYTFGSGTRLTVV.

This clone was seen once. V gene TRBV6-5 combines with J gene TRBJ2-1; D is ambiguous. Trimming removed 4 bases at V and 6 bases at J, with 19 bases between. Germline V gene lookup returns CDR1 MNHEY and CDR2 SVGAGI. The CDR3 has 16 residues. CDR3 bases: TGTGCCAGCAGTTTTACTCTTGTATCGCCCTCCAATGAGCAGTTCTTC. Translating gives CASSFTLVSPSNEQFF.

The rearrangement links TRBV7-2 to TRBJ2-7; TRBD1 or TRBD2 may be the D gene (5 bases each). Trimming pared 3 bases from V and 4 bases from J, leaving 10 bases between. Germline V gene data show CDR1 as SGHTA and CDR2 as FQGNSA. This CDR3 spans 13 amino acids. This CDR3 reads CASSFGTQYEQYF. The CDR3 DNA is TGTGCCAGCAGCTTCGGGACGCAGTACGAGCAGTACTTC.

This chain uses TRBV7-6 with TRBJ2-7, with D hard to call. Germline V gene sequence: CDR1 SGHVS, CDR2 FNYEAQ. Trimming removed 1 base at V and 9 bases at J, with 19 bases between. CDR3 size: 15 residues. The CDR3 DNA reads TGTGCCAGCAGCTTAGACCGGTCAGGATCCCTCGTGCAGTACTTC. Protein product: CASSLDRSGSLVQYF.

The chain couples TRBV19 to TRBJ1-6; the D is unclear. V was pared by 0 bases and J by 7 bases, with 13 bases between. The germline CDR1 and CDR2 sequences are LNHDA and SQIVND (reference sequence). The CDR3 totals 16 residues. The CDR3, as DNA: TGTGCCAGTAGTATAGATCGAAACAGTTTCAATTCACCCCTCCACTTT. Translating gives CASSIDRNSFNSPLHF.

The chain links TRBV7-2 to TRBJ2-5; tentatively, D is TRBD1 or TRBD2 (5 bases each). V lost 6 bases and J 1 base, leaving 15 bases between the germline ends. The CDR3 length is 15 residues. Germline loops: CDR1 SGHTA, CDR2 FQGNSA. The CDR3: CASSPTPGAQETQYF. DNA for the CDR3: TGTGCCAGCAGTCCAACCCCCGGGGCCCAAGAGACCCAGTACTTC.

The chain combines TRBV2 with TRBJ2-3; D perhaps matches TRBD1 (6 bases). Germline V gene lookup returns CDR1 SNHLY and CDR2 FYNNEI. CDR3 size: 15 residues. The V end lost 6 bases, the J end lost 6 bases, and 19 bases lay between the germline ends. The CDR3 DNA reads TGTGCCAGCAGGACCCGGGACACGGGCGGGGATACGCAGTATTTT. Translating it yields CASRTRDTGGDTQYF.

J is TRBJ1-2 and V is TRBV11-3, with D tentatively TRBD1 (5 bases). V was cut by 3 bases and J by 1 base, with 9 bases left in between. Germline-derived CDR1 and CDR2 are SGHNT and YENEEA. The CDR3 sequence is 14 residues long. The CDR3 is CASSFYTGNYGYTF. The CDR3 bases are TGTGCCAGCAGCTTTTATACAGGTAACTATGGCTACACCTTC.

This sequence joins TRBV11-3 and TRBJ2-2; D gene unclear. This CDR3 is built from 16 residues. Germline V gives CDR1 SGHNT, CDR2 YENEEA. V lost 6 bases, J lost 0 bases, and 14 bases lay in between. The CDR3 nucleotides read TGTGCCAGCAGTTGGTTCACGGATACGAACACCGGGGAGCTGTTTTTT. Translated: CASSWFTDTNTGELFF.

This CDR3 is CASSLDGGSYYNEQFF. CDR3 coding DNA: TGTGCCAGCAGCTTAGATGGCGGGAGTTACTACAATGAGCAGTTCTTC. The chain couples TRBV7-8 to TRBJ2-1, with 7 nucleotides matching TRBD2. The CDR3 has 16 amino acids. V gave up 1 base and J gave up 3 bases; unmatched junction bases: 6. The germline CDR1 and CDR2 sequences are SGHVS and FQNEAQ. The full variable domain, with the rest looked up from reference TRBV7-8 and TRBJ2-1, is GAGVSQSPRYKVAKRGQDVALRCDPISGHVSLFWYQQALGQGPEFLTYFQNEAQLDKSGLPSDRFFAERPEGSVSTLKIQRTQQEDSAVYLCASSLDGGSYYNEQFFGPGTRLTVL.

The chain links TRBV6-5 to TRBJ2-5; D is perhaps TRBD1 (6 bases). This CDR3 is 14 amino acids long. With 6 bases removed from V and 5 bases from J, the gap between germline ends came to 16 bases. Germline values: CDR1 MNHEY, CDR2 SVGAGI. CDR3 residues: CASRPGTFRETQYF. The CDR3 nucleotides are TGTGCCAGCAGGCCCGGGACATTCCGGGAGACCCAGTACTTC.